Given below is one T cell receptor beta chain in context. This clonotype was counted at least ten times. The antigen this receptor binds is unknown. Base qualities are not at hand, and no much larger clone is one base apart. The method was PCR. Data came from an Illumina HiSeq 4000. Bulk TCR libraries were made following a previously described method, with the TCR primers given in Table S5. Purification of total RNA was performed with the Qiagen AllPrep DNA/RNA kit. Before analysis, reads from multiple sequencing runs of the same library were pooled. Per the source publication's procedure: Reads were retained only if their TCR constant sequence matched exactly, and those retained reads were trimmed to 150 nt and grouped according to their 12-nt molecular barcodes. Reads in each barcode group were sub-clustered using a 15% Levenshtein threshold, and a quality-weighted consensus sequence was built for each RNA molecule. Non-functional sequences were filtered out, along with any lower-count sequence sitting one edit away from another sequence. On the basis of fitting two negative binomial distributions, barcode sub-clusters with fewer than 20% of the maximum read count were discarded. In-frame beta chains were kept once TCRdb had trimmed the public reads at Q25 with fastp and called clones with MiXCR. Records with the same CDR3 protein are collapsed into one entry carrying the most frequent genes and DNA. The V and J calls were not made by the authors but by TCRdb's processing. The sample records some 70,000 distinct CDR3 sequences, about a sixth of which are singletons. Of the sample, over 1.3% is held by the ten largest clones.

The data stem from a study of molecular identifiers for immune sequencing clone quantification (dated by TCRdb to 2017 to 2018). Broadly, across the study: In a replicate experiment, RNA from about 19,000 or 110,000 naive CD8 T cells was split into five aliquots, four of which were sequenced. This methods study benchmarked molecular-identifier clustering-based TCR repertoire sequencing (MIDCIRS) and TCR RNA copy counting, using CD8 T cells to do so.

Naive CD8 T cell libraries were made from roughly 20,000 to 1,000,000 sorted cells using 10%, 30% or 50% of purified RNA. Naive CD8 T cells were FACS-sorted as CD8+CD4-CCR7+CD45RA+ on a BD FACSAria II into RLT Plus buffer. Roughly nine TCR copies' worth of Jurkat RNA were spiked into roughly 20,000-1,000,000 naive CD8 T cell samples to test detection sensitivity. Enrichment of CD8 T cells was performed with RosetteSep CD8+ T Cell Enrichment Cocktail and Ficoll-Paque, after which ACK red cell lysis was carried out. What the authors observed across the whole study: Even against a background of 800,000 to 1,000,000 naive CD8 T cells, spiked-in Jurkat TCR RNA amounting to a single cell's worth was reported to be detectable. Naive libraries contained spiked-in Jurkat TCR RNA (approximately nine copies' worth), which is not part of the donor repertoire. Highly expanded clone sizes could be underestimated because identical TCR molecules may share a barcode. When barcode sub-clustering was left out, chimeric consensus sequences inflated TCR diversity, with chimeras reaching as high as 47%. In CMV-specific effector cells, clones with more than 20 RNA copies contained over 99% of molecules, whereas in naive cells such clones contained under 1% of molecules. Modeling estimated about three recovered TCR RNA copies per cell, compared with approximately 9.5 by digital PCR, which implies about 30% capture efficiency.

Germline trimming amounts to 6 bases on V and 1 base on J, with 6 as the count of junction bases outside the gene matches. Taken from cysteine to phenylalanine, the CDR3 has 13 residues. The entry retains the CDR3 DNA only, 39 bases that are in frame from base 1. Based on the germline V gene (reference sequence), the CDR1 and CDR2 sequences are DFQATT and SNEGSKA. Source material: naive CD8+ T cells from blood, with Jurkat cell RNA spiked in. Read against the paper, the sample's cell subset or site label means: FACS-sorted CD8+CD4-CCR7+CD45RA+ naive T cells. Recombination linked TRBV20-1 to TRBJ2-7, with 7 junctional bases fitting TRBD2. The sequence derives from a human donor in good health. Some libraries in this study had Jurkat cell RNA spiked in. CDR3 loop: CSAFGLESYEQYF. The bases are TGCAGTGCCTTTGGACTAGAATCCTACGAGCAGTACTTC.